Listed below are T cell receptor beta chains from one sample, sequenced in a study of T cell responses to AZD1222 COVID-19 vaccine. Using immunoSEQ multiplex PCR, the repertoire was profiled, and TCRdb retains in-frame clones only, with some absent. The sample carries roughly 150,000 clones, around 93% recorded once. This sample comprised peripheral blood, obtained 28 days after the second AZD1222 dose. Source of these receptors: an adult who received the AZD1222 COVID-19 vaccine. Both conserved end residues are part of each CDR3. D genes are given only for firm matches. Clone size appears in some rows only: once, few, many, or a class for an expanded clone.

V	J	size	D	DNA	CDR3
TRBV5-1	TRBJ2-2	NA	NA	TGCGCCAGCAGTCGGGACAGCGGGACCGGGGAGCTGTTTTTT	CASSRDSGTGELFF
TRBV5-1	TRBJ2-1	NA	NA	TGCGCCAGCAGCTTGGGGCTGGAAGCGAATGAGCAGTTCTTC	CASSLGLEANEQFF
TRBV19	TRBJ2-1	NA	TRBD2	TGTGCCAGTAGAACCATGACTAGCGGGAGGGTTTCCTACAATGAGCAGTTCTTC	CASRTMTSGRVSYNEQFF
TRBV11-2	TRBJ1-6	once	TRBD1	TGTGCCAGCACCCCCCGGGGACAGGGGGGTTCACCCCTCCACTTT	CASTPRGQGGSPLHF
TRBV27	TRBJ2-7	once	NA	TGTGCCAGCAGTTTGGTAGACCGCCCCTACGAGCAGTACTTC	CASSLVDRPYEQYF
TRBV7-9	TRBJ2-2	NA	NA	TGTGCCAGCAGCGTAATCAACCCCGGGGAGCTGTTTTTT	CASSVINPGELFF
TRBV28	TRBJ1-1	NA	NA	TGTGCCAGCAGTTTATCTTACACTGAAGCTTTCTTT	CASSLSYTEAFF
TRBV9	TRBJ2-2	NA	TRBD2	TGTGCCAGCAGCCCTCGACTAGCGGGGAACACCGGGGAGCTGTTTTTT	CASSPRLAGNTGELFF
TRBV7-2	TRBJ2-1	NA	NA	TGTGCCAGCAGCGCCGTGGGCTTTAGCTCCTACAATGAGCAGTTCTTC	CASSAVGFSSYNEQFF
TRBV24-1	TRBJ2-5	few	NA	TGTGCCACCAGTGACCCGGGGGTCCAAGAGACCCAGTACTTC	CATSDPGVQETQYF
TRBV12-5	TRBJ2-5	once	TRBD1	TGTGCTAGTGGTTTCGCGACCCCTCCCGGACAGGGGGCTACAGAGACCCAGTACTTC	CASGFATPPGQGATETQYF
TRBV25-1	TRBJ2-5	NA	TRBD2	TGTGCCAGCAGTGAATGGACTAGCGGGAAAGAGACCCAGTACTTC	CASSEWTSGKETQYF
TRBV27	TRBJ2-3	NA	NA	TGTGCCAGCAAACTCAGTAGGGCCAGCACAGATACGCAGTATTTT	CASKLSRASTDTQYF
TRBV5-6	TRBJ1-1	NA	NA	TGTGCCAGCAGGTCTCACCCCGCGAACACTGAAGCTTTCTTT	CASRSHPANTEAFF
TRBV2	TRBJ2-7	few	NA	TGTGCCAGCAGTGACAACAGGTTTTACGAGCAGTACTTC	CASSDNRFYEQYF
TRBV10-3	TRBJ1-6	few	NA	TGTGCCATCAGTGTTACGGCAAATTCACCCCTCCACTTT	CAISVTANSPLHF
TRBV5-1	TRBJ2-7	NA	TRBD2	TGCGCCAGCAGCTACGATAAGGCTTTGGTGGCTAGCGGGAACTACGAGCAGTACTTC	CASSYDKALVASGNYEQYF
TRBV25-1	TRBJ2-7	NA	TRBD2	TGTGCCAGCAGTGGGGGACTAGCGGGAGGGATCCCCTACGAGCAGTACTTC	CASSGGLAGGIPYEQYF
TRBV2	TRBJ1-6	NA	NA	TGTGCCAGCAGTGCCGGCGCCATCCTAAATTCACCCCTCCACTTT	CASSAGAILNSPLHF
TRBV4-1	TRBJ2-4	NA	NA	TGCGCCAGCAGCCAAGAACGTACTTCAAACATTCAGTACTTC	CASSQERTSNIQYF
TRBV28	TRBJ1-2	NA	NA	TGTGCCAGCAGTTTGCGGGTGGGAGGGTATGGCTACACCTTC	CASSLRVGGYGYTF
TRBV6-6	TRBJ2-1	once	NA	TGTGCCAGCAGTCCCTCCTCAATCATGGATGAGCAGTTCTTC	CASSPSSIMDEQFF
TRBV12-5	TRBJ2-7	NA	TRBD2	TGTGCTAGTGGTTTCCAACTAGCGGGAGGACTTTACGAGCAGTACTTC	CASGFQLAGGLYEQYF
TRBV5-6	TRBJ2-1	few	TRBD2	TGTGCCAGCAGCTCAAAGGGACTAGGTCCTTTTGAGCAGTTCTTC	CASSSKGLGPFEQFF
TRBV13	TRBJ2-7	NA	TRBD2	TGTGCCAGCAGCATCAAACAGGGGACTGCTGGCCTAGCGGGAGTCTACGAGCAGTACTTC	CASSIKQGTAGLAGVYEQYF
TRBV19	TRBJ1-5	NA	NA	TGTGCCAGTAGTATTCGTACAGGGAATCAGCCCCAGCATTTT	CASSIRTGNQPQHF
TRBV28	TRBJ2-6	NA	NA	TGTGCCAGCAGTTTATGGGGTGGAGGGGAAGTCGGGGCCAACGTCCTGACTTTC	CASSLWGGGEVGANVLTF
TRBV6-1	TRBJ2-5	NA	TRBD2	TGTGCCAGCAGTGAAACCCTAGCGGGAAAAGAGACCCAGTACTTC	CASSETLAGKETQYF
TRBV7-9	TRBJ1-2	NA	NA	TGTGCCAGCAGCTTAGGACAGCCAAACCGCTATGGCTACACCTTC	CASSLGQPNRYGYTF
TRBV19	TRBJ2-1	NA	TRBD1	TGTGCCAGTAGTATCCGGGACAGCACCTACAATGAGCAGTTCTTC	CASSIRDSTYNEQFF
TRBV21-1	TRBJ1-1	NA	NA	TGTGCCAGCAGCAAAGGGGCACAGCACCAGACTGAAGCTTTCTTT	CASSKGAQHQTEAFF
TRBV12-3/TRBV12-4	TRBJ2-7	NA	NA	TGTGCCAGCAGTACCCGGGACCACGAGCAGTACTTC	CASSTRDHEQYF
TRBV4-1	TRBJ1-2	NA	NA	TGCGCCAGCAGCCAAGACGGGCTAGGAAACTATGGCTACACCTTC	CASSQDGLGNYGYTF
TRBV28	TRBJ1-2	NA	NA	TGTGCCAGCAATTTATGGGCTGGAGGGCGGCTTATCTATGGCTACACCTTC	CASNLWAGGRLIYGYTF
TRBV5-1	TRBJ2-1	NA	TRBD1	TGCGCCAGCAGCTGGGGGACAGGGGAGGGTGAGCAGTTCTTC	CASSWGTGEGEQFF
TRBV5-1	TRBJ1-1	few	NA	TGCGCCAGCAGCTTCTCTTTAGGGGACACTGAAGCTTTCTTT	CASSFSLGDTEAFF
TRBV28	TRBJ2-2	NA	TRBD2	TGTGCCAGCAGTTTACTAGCGGGAGTCACCGGGGAGCTGTTTTTT	CASSLLAGVTGELFF
TRBV19	TRBJ2-1	medium-sized	TRBD2	TGTGCCAGTAGTAGTCTTTGGCGGGAGGCCAATGAGCAGTTCTTC	CASSSLWREANEQFF
TRBV28	TRBJ2-1	NA	TRBD2	TGTGCCAGCAGTTTCGGGACTAGCGGAGGGGACGCCTACAATGAGCAGTTCTTC	CASSFGTSGGDAYNEQFF
TRBV3-1/TRBV3-2	TRBJ2-2	NA	NA	TGTGCCAGCAGCCAAGAGGGGGGAGGAGGGGAGCTGTTTTTT	CASSQEGGGGELFF
TRBV28	TRBJ1-2	once	NA	TGTGCCAGCAGTAACCCACCTCTCTATGGCTACACCTTC	CASSNPPLYGYTF
TRBV7-2	TRBJ1-1	once	NA	TGTGCCAGCAGCTTAGCGGCGGGGGCCAACACTGAAGCTTTCTTT	CASSLAAGANTEAFF
TRBV11-2	TRBJ1-5	once	TRBD1	TGTGCCAGCAGCTTAGAGGGGACAGTCGGCCAGCCCCAGCATTTT	CASSLEGTVGQPQHF
TRBV28	TRBJ2-7	NA	TRBD1	TGTGCCAGCAGTACTTATCCTGGGACAGGGAAAAACGAGCAGTACTTC	CASSTYPGTGKNEQYF
TRBV5-1	TRBJ2-3	NA	TRBD1	TGCGCCAGCAGACCGGGGACAGTAAGCACAGATACGCAGTATTTT	CASRPGTVSTDTQYF
TRBV5-4	TRBJ2-7	NA	NA	TGTGCCAGCAGCCTGGACCTCCAGGGCCCCCACGAGCAGTACTTC	CASSLDLQGPHEQYF
TRBV2	TRBJ2-7	NA	TRBD2	TGTGCCAGCAGCGCTCGGACTAGCGGGAGTTCCTACGAGCAGTACTTC	CASSARTSGSSYEQYF